This is a list of T cell receptor beta chains from one sample in a study of identical twins. TCRdb fed the 5' RACE reads into MiXCR, producing one record per CDR3 protein. Counted here are 600,000 to 700,000 distinct CDR3 sequences, 20% to 25% occurring once; the ten biggest clones make up about 4.3%. These sequences were also reported in another study, on T cells expressing NK-cell markers.

Sequencing was performed on PBMCs. Receptor source: a woman between 18 and 29 years old in good health. Both conserved end residues are part of each CDR3. D genes are given only for firm matches. Clone size, where shown, is once, few, many, or a class for clones that have expanded.

>TRBV12-3/TRBV12-4|-|few|TRBJ1-1
CASSYTLTVEAFF
>TRBV11-2|TRBD2|few|TRBJ2-3
CASSLGAGGPADTQYF
>TRBV5-4|-|-|TRBJ2-4
CASSLGEENIQYF
>TRBV6-1|TRBD2|few|TRBJ2-7
CASRGTSGNEQYF
>TRBV5-1|TRBD2|few|TRBJ2-1
CASSWGLAGPLYNEQFF
>TRBV5-1|-|once|TRBJ2-1
CASSQNGGGGQFF
>TRBV7-9|-|-|TRBJ1-6
CATHGEGVNSPLHF
>TRBV11-2|-|-|TRBJ2-7
CASSRATESSYEQYF
>TRBV4-1|-|few|TRBJ1-5
CASSQQGPNQPQHF
>TRBV18|-|few|TRBJ2-5
CASSPQKETQYF
>TRBV3-1|-|few|TRBJ2-5
CASSQAAEETQYF
>TRBV5-1|-|-|TRBJ1-1
CASSLGRFNTEAFF
>TRBV29-1|-|many|TRBJ2-2
CSVAGTSSGELFF
>TRBV4-3|-|-|TRBJ2-2
CASSQGPVTGELFF
>TRBV5-1|TRBD2|-|TRBJ2-1
CASSYRTSGGTSSYNEQFF
>TRBV20-1|-|few|TRBJ2-7
CSAVSDGETDEQYF
>TRBV12-3/TRBV12-4|-|-|TRBJ2-5
CASSPPRFKETQYF
>TRBV5-1|-|-|TRBJ2-5
CASASVALLGGETQYF
>TRBV5-1|-|few|TRBJ1-2
CASSLGQSQGYTF
>TRBV12-3/TRBV12-4|-|-|TRBJ2-7
CASSFYREQYF
>TRBV4-3|-|-|TRBJ2-1
CASSQDQVWRSTEQFF
>TRBV5-5|-|few|TRBJ2-3
CASGPVSATDTQYF
>TRBV6-5|-|-|TRBJ2-5
CASSYSHYGETQYF
>TRBV12-3/TRBV12-4|-|few|TRBJ1-1
CASSLRQGGGKTEAFF
>TRBV29-1|TRBD1|-|TRBJ2-5
CSVLGQGKIQYF
>TRBV20-1|TRBD2|-|TRBJ2-7
CSATVASGATYEQYF
>TRBV3-1|-|-|TRBJ2-2
CASSHRGVTGELFF